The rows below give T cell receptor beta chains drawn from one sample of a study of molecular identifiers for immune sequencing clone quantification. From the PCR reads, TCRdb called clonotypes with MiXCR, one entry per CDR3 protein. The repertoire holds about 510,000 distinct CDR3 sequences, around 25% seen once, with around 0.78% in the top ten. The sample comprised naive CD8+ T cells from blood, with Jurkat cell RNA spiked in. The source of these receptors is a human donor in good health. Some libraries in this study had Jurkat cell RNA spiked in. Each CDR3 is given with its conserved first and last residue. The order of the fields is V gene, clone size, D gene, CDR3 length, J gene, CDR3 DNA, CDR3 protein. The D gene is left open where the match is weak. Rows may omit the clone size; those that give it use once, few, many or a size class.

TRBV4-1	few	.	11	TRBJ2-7	TGCGCCAGCAGCCAGGGACAACGGCGGGACTTC	CASSQGQRRDF
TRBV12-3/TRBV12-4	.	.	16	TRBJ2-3	TGTGCCAGCAGTTTAGCGCCGGCAGGGTACACAGATACGCAGTATTTT	CASSLAPAGYTDTQYF
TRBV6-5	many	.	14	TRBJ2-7	TGTGCCAGCACTTATAGGGGGGACTCCTACGAGCAGTACTTC	CASTYRGDSYEQYF
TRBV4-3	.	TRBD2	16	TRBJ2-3	TGCGCCAGCAGCCGAACAACTAGCGGGTCCACAGATACGCAGTATTTT	CASSRTTSGSTDTQYF
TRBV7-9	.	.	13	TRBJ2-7	TGTGCCAGCAGCTTGTTCCCGGAATACGAGCAGTACTTC	CASSLFPEYEQYF
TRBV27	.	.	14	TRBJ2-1	TGTGCCAGCTGGAGTGCAGGGGCAGGCAATGAGCAGTTCTTC	CASWSAGAGNEQFF
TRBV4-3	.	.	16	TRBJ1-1	TGCGCCAGCTGCCAAGAAAATACGGCCAGGAACACTGAAGCTTTCTTT	CASCQENTARNTEAFF
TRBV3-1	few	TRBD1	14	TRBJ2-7	TGTGCCAGCAGCCAAAGGGACAGGCCCTACGAGCAGTACTTC	CASSQRDRPYEQYF
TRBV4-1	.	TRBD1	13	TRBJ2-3	TGCGCCAGCAGCCAATTCCGGGGACAGGTGAAGTATTTT	CASSQFRGQVKYF
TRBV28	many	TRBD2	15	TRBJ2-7	TGTGCCAGCAGTTTTGGACTAGCGGGGGCCTACGAGCAGTACTTC	CASSFGLAGAYEQYF
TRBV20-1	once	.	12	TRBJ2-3	TGCAGTGCTAGAGAGTGGCCAAATACGCAGTATTTT	CSAREWPNTQYF
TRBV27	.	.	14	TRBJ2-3	TGTGCCAGCAGTTTGGGAGTGGGCCAAGATACGCAGTATTTT	CASSLGVGQDTQYF
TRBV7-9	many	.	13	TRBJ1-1	TGTGCCAGCAGCCCTTGGAGAAACACTGAAGCTTTCTTT	CASSPWRNTEAFF
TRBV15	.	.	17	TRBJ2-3	TGTGCCACCAGCAGAGGGTCACCGGAGGGTAGCACAGATACGCAGTATTTT	CATSRGSPEGSTDTQYF
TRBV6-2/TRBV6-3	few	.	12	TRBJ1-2	TGTGCCAGCAGTTATACAGTTCATGGCTACACCTTC	CASSYTVHGYTF
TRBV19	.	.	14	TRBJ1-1	TGTGCCAGTAGTATCTCCCAGGGGCTCACTGAAGCTTTCTTT	CASSISQGLTEAFF
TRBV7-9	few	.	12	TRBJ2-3	TGTGCCAGCAGCTCGGTAACAGGTACGCAGTATTTT	CASSSVTGTQYF
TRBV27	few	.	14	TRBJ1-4	TGTGCCTGCAGTTTAAACGGGGAAATTGAAAAACTGTTTTTT	CACSLNGEIEKLFF
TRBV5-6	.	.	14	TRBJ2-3	TGTGCCAGCAGCCTTCCGTCTGAGACAGATACACAGTATTTT	CASSLPSETDTQYF
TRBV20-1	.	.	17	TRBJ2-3	TGCAGTGCTAGCAGAACTGGGGCGTGGGGGGACACAGATACGCAGTATTTT	CSASRTGAWGDTDTQYF
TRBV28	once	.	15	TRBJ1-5	TGTGCCAGCAGTTCCGCTGACAGTAGCAATCAGTCCCAGCATTTT	CASSSADSSNQSQHF
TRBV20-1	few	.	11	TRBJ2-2	TGCAGTGCTGCACGCACCGGGGAGCTGTTTTTT	CSAARTGELFF
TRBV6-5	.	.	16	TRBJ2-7	TGTGCCAGCAGTTACTCGGGGTGGTCAAGGGCTCACGAGCAGTACTTC	CASSYSGWSRAHEQYF
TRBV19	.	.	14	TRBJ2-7	TGTGCCAGTACCCCGAGCTCGACAGCGAACGAGCAGTACTTC	CASTPSSTANEQYF
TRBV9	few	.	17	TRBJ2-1	TGTGCCAGCAGCGTAGCGTCTTCGAGCGCTTCCTACAATGAGCAGTTCTTC	CASSVASSSASYNEQFF
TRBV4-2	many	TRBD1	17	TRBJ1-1	TGTGCCAGCAGGACGGACAGGGGAGGACCAATGAACACTGAAGCTTTCTTT	CASRTDRGGPMNTEAFF
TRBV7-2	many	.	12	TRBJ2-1	TGTGCCAGCAGCCGTACCGGGAATGAGCAGTTCTTC	CASSRTGNEQFF
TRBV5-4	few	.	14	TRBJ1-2	TGTGCCAGCAGCTGGACCGGGCAACAGCCAGGCTACACCTTC	CASSWTGQQPGYTF
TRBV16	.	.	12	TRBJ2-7	TGTGCCAGCAGCCAACTTTTTTACGAGCAGTACTTC	CASSQLFYEQYF
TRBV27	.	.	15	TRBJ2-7	TGTGCCAGCAGTTTCACGGGAACCCACTCCTACGAGCAGTACTTC	CASSFTGTHSYEQYF
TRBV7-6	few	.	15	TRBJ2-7	TGTGCCAGCAGCCTTGGAGGGGCGGGGACCCACGAGCAGTACTTC	CASSLGGAGTHEQYF
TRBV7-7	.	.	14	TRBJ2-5	TGTGCCAGCAGCGTAAGCCAGCTACAAGAGACCCAGTACTTC	CASSVSQLQETQYF
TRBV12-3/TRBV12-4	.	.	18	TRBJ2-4	TGTGCCAGCAGTCACTCCAGCACCCGACTGAAAGCCAAAAACATTCAGTACTTC	CASSHSSTRLKAKNIQYF
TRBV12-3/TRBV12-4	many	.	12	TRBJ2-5	TGTGCCAGCAGCTCTAGCTCAGAGACCCAGTACTTC	CASSSSSETQYF
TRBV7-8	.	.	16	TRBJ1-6	TGTGCCAGCAGAGGGGGGCTGAGCTCCTATAATTCACCCCTCCACTTT	CASRGGLSSYNSPLHF
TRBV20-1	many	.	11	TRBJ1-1	TGCAGTGCCCCGGTTGGAGCTGAGGCTTTCTTT	CSAPVGAEAFF
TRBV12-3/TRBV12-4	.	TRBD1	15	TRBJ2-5	TGTGCCAGCAGTCAGTTCCGGGACAGCCAAGAGACCCAGTACTTC	CASSQFRDSQETQYF
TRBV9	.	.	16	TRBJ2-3	TGTGCCAGCAGCTTTTCCCCTGGAGGCAGCACAGATACGCAGTATTTT	CASSFSPGGSTDTQYF
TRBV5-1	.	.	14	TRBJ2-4	TGCGCCTCGTGGATGGAGGGCGGGGAAAACATTCAGTACTTC	CASWMEGGENIQYF
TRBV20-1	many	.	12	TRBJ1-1	TGCAGTGCTAGAGGGGGGGACACTGAAGCTTTCTTT	CSARGGDTEAFF
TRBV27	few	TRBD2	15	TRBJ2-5	TGTGCCAGCAGGCTTTGGACTAGGGGTCAAGAGACCCAGTACTTC	CASRLWTRGQETQYF
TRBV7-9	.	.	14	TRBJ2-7	TGTGCCGGCCTGCCCGGGGGATCGCCCTACGAGCAGTACTTC	CAGLPGGSPYEQYF
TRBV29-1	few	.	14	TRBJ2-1	TGCAGCGTTGAAGATTTGACCGGGTACAATGAGCAGTTCTTC	CSVEDLTGYNEQFF
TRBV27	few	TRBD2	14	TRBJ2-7	TGTGCCAGCAGTTTGGAAGCGGGAGGTGGGGAGCAGTACTTC	CASSLEAGGGEQYF
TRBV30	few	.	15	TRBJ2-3	TGTGCCTGGAGTATCGTCGGTAGGAGCACAGATACGCAGTATTTT	CAWSIVGRSTDTQYF
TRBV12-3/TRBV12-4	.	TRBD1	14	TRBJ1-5	TGTGCCAGCAGCCTTGGACAGGGGACAGATACGCAGCATTTT	CASSLGQGTDTQHF
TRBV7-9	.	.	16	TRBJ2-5	TGTGCCAGCAGCTCCAACCGGGCCGCAAGGAGGGAGACCCAGTACTTC	CASSSNRAARRETQYF
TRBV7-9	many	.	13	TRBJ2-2	TGTGCCAGCAGCTTGACAGTCGCCGGGGAGCTGTTTTTT	CASSLTVAGELFF
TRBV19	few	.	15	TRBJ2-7	TGTGCCAGTAGTTACTCGACAGGAGACTCCTACGAGCAGTACTTC	CASSYSTGDSYEQYF
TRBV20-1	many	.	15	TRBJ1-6	TGCAGTGTTAGGGACGGATTCTCCTATAATTCACCCCTCCACTTT	CSVRDGFSYNSPLHF
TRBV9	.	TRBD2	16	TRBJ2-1	TGTGCCAGCAGCCACCGGTCGGGAGGGATCTACAATGAGCAGTTCTTC	CASSHRSGGIYNEQFF